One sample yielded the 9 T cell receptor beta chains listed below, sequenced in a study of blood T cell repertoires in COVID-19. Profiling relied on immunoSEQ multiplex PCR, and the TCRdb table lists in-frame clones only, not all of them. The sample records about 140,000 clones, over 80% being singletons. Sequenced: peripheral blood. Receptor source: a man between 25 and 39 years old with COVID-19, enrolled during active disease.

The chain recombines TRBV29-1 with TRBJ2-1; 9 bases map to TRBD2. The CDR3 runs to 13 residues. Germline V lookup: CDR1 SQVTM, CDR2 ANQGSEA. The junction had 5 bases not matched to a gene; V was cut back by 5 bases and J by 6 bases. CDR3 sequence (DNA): TGCAGCGTTTTCAGCGGGAGGACCAATGAGCAGTTCTTC. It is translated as CSVFSGRTNEQFF.

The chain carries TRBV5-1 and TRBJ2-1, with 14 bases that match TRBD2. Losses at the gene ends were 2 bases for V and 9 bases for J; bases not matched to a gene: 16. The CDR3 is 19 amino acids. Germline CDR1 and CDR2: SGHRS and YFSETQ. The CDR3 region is CASSLTRMGLAGVLGEQFF. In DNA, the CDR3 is TGCGCCAGCAGCTTAACACGGATGGGACTAGCGGGAGTTTTAGGTGAGCAGTTCTTC.

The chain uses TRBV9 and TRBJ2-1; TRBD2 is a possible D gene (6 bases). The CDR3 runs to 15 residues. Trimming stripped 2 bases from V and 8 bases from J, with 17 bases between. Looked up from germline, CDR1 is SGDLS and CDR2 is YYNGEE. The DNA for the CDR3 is TGTGCCAGCAGCGTTCTCTCGAATAGCGGCGATGAGCAGTTCTTC. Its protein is CASSVLSNSGDEQFF.

The CDR3 loop reads CASSLRGRNEQYF. CDR3 nucleotide sequence: TGTGCCAGCAGCCTTCGGGGGAGGAACGAGCAGTACTTC. The chain carries TRBV28 and TRBJ2-7; weak D call: TRBD2 (6 bases). V lost 6 bases, J lost 5 bases, and 14 bases lay in between. Germline V lookup: CDR1 MDHEN, CDR2 SYDVKM. The CDR3 runs to 13 residues.

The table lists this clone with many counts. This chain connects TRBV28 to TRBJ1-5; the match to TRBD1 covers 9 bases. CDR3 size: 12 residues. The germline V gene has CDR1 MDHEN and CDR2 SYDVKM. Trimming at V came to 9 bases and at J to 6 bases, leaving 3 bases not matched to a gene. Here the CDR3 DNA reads TGTGCCAGTTTACAGGGGGCTCAGCCCCAGCATTTT. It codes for CASLQGAQPQHF.

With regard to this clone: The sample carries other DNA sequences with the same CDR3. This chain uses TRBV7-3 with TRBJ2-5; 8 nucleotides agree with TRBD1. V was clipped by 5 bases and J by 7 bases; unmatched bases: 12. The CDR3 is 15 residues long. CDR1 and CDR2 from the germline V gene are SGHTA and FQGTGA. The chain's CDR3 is CASSPGDRGEGTQYF. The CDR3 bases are TGTGCCAGCAGCCCCGGTGACAGGGGAGAGGGGACCCAGTACTTC.

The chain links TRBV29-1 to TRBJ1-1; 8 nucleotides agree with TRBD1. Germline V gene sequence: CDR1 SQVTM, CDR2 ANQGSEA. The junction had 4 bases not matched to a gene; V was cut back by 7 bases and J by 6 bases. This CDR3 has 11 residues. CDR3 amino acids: CSARTGPEAFF. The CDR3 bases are TGCAGCGCCCGGACAGGGCCTGAAGCTTTCTTT.

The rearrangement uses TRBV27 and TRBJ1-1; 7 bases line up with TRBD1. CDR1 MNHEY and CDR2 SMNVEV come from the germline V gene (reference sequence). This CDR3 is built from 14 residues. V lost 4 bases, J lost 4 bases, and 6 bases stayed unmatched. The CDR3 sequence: CASSSPRGRTEAFF. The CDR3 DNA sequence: TGTGCCAGCAGTTCCCCGAGGGGGCGCACTGAAGCTTTCTTT.

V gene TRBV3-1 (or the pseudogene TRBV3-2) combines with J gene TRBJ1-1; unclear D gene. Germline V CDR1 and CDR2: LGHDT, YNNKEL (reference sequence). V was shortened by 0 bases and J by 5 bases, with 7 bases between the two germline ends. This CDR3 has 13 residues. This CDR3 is CASSQDLRTEAFF. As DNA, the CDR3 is TGTGCCAGCAGCCAAGATTTGAGAACTGAAGCTTTCTTT.